The 22 T cell receptor beta chains reported below all come from one sample, sequenced in a study of blood T cell repertoires in COVID-19. The assay was immunoSEQ multiplex PCR, and TCRdb's table has in-frame clones only and misses some. The sample includes about 320,000 clones, 86% of them seen just once. Sequencing was performed on PBMCs or T cells enriched from blood (not recorded which). These receptors were collected from a woman between 18 and 29 years old who had recovered from COVID-19.

The table lists this clone with many counts. The same CDR3 is also encoded by other DNA sequences in this sample. CDR3 amino acids: CASRTTGGSPLHF. CDR3 DNA: TGTGCCAGCAGAACAACAGGGGGTTCACCCCTCCACTTT. The rearrangement links TRBV28 to TRBJ1-6; 8 positions agree with TRBD1. V gave up 6 bases and J gave up 9 bases; unmatched junction bases: 4. Germline assignment: CDR1 MDHEN and CDR2 SYDVKM. The CDR3 is 13 amino acids.

In this sample, this clone turned up a few times. This sequence joins TRBV28 and TRBJ1-1; a weak D match, TRBD1 (6 bases). This CDR3 region has 15 residues. Between the trimmed V and J ends, which lost 7 bases and 8 bases, there was a span of 23 bases. Germline V CDR1 and CDR2: MDHEN, SYDVKM. The CDR3 DNA sequence: TGTGCCAGCAACAAGGGAGGGGGAGGTCCCCGGGAAGCTTTCTTT. Translating gives CASNKGGGGPREAFF.

The V gene is TRBV28, the J gene TRBJ1-1; possible D gene TRBD1, 5 bases. From germline, CDR1 is MDHEN and CDR2 SYDVKM. This CDR3 is 14 amino acids long. Trimming stripped 7 bases from V and 0 bases from J, with 12 bases between. CDR3 nucleotide sequence: TGTGCCAGCATTAGGGGTAACCTGAACACTGAAGCTTTCTTT. Its translation: CASIRGNLNTEAFF.

CDR3 protein: CAWSHPGDWGNTIYF. CDR3 bases: TGTGCCTGGAGTCACCCAGGGGATTGGGGAAACACCATATATTTT. This sequence joins TRBV30 and TRBJ1-3; D possibly corresponds to TRBD1 (6 bases). The CDR3 contains 15 residues. V lost 2 bases and J lost 4, with 15 bases in between. CDR1 is GTSNPN, CDR2 SVGIG, per germline (reference sequence). The full variable domain, its missing parts supplied by reference TRBV30 and TRBJ1-3, is SQTIHQWPATLVQPVGSPLSLECTVEGTSNPNLYWYRQAAGRGLQLLFYSVGIGQISSEVPQNLSASRPQDRQFILSSKKLLLSDSGFYLCAWSHPGDWGNTIYFGEGSWLTVV.

The chain uses TRBV30 and TRBJ1-3; 8 positions agree with TRBD1. This CDR3 region has 16 residues. Germline V gives CDR1 GTSNPN, CDR2 SVGIG (reference sequence). Trimming took 0 bases from V and 3 from J; bases not matched to a gene: 7. The CDR3 sequence is CAWSVGQGFFGNTIYF. CDR3 sequence (DNA): TGTGCCTGGAGTGTAGGACAGGGATTTTTTGGAAACACCATATATTTT.

DNA of the CDR3: TGTGCCAGTAGTATGTTGACCGGGACAGGGGGCTACGGGGAGCTGTTTTTT. As protein: CASSMLTGTGGYGELFF. This chain links TRBV19 with TRBJ2-2, with 12 bases fitting TRBD1. V lost 3 bases to trimming and J lost 7 bases; unmatched junction nucleotides: 9. This CDR3 contains 17 residues. Germline lookup yields CDR1 LNHDA and CDR2 SQIVND (reference sequence).

CDR3 coding DNA: TGTGCCAGTAGTATAAGTAGGGGTCAGCCCCAGCATTTT. Residues: CASSISRGQPQHF. J is TRBJ1-5 and V is TRBV19; TRBD1 is a possible D gene (5 bases). This CDR3 is 13 amino acids long. Germline CDR1 and CDR2: LNHDA and SQIVND (reference sequence). Trimming removed 2 bases from V and 6 bases from J, with 8 bases in between.

The rearrangement links TRBV5-1 to TRBJ2-5; 9 positions match TRBD1. The germline CDR1 and CDR2 sequences are SGHRS and YFSETQ. The CDR3 is 15 amino acids. V shed 3 bases, J shed 5 bases, and the junction held 8 bases outside the gene matches. The CDR3 is CASSSRQGEGETQYF. The CDR3 coding sequence is TGCGCCAGCAGCTCTCGACAGGGGGAAGGGGAGACCCAGTACTTC.

The chain links TRBV11-2 to TRBJ1-2; 10 nucleotides align to TRBD1. After removal of 4 bases from V and 3 bases from J, the junction contained 11 bases not matched to a gene. The CDR3 is made up of 17 amino acids. Germline V gene sequence: CDR1 SGHAT, CDR2 FQNNGV. The CDR3, as DNA: TGTGCCAGCAGCTCGACATTGACAGGGGGCGAAGACTATGGCTACACCTTC. Protein: CASSSTLTGGEDYGYTF.

The chain is built from TRBV5-4 and TRBJ2-3; 11 bases fit TRBD2. Germline-derived CDR1 and CDR2 are SGHNT and YYREEE (reference sequence). CDR3 length: 18 residues. V dropped 1 base and J dropped 2; count of bases not matched to a gene: 9. DNA for the CDR3: TGTGCCAGCAGCTTGACGCCTAGCGGGGGGAGGAACACAGATACGCAGTATTTT. This codes for CASSLTPSGGRNTDTQYF.

This clone was observed a handful of times. The chain joins TRBV28 to TRBJ1-4, with 8 bases matching TRBD1. Trimming took 7 bases from V and 3 from J; bases not matched to a gene: 10. The CDR3 spans 16 residues. Germline CDR1 reads MDHEN; CDR2 reads SYDVKM. The CDR3 here is CASTGQGGKANEKLFF. As DNA, the CDR3 is TGTGCCAGCACCGGACAGGGAGGAAAAGCTAATGAAAAACTGTTTTTT.

The chain combines TRBV27 with TRBJ1-6; 8 bases align to TRBD1. Trimming cost V 1 base and J 0 bases; bases outside gene matches: 11. The CDR3 sequence is 20 residues long. Per the germline V gene, CDR1 is MNHEY and CDR2 is SMNVEV (reference sequence). CDR3: CASSLFPLTGAHSYNSPLHF. The CDR3 DNA is TGTGCCAGCAGTTTATTTCCCCTGACAGGGGCCCACTCCTATAATTCACCCCTCCACTTT.

The rearrangement uses TRBV6-6 and TRBJ1-2; D is unclear. The V gene's germline CDR1 is MNHNY and CDR2 SVGAGI (reference sequence). The V and J ends lost 4 bases and 4 bases respectively, with 13 bases between them. The CDR3 spans 14 residues. The CDR3 loop is CASSFLMGLYGYTF. The CDR3 region has the DNA TGTGCCAGCAGTTTCCTTATGGGCCTCTATGGCTACACCTTC.

This clone showed up just a few times. J is TRBJ2-1 and V is TRBV2, with D possibly matching TRBD2 (5 bases). This CDR3 comprises 14 residues. V was cut by 5 bases and J by 5 bases, with 13 bases left in between. CDR1 and CDR2 from the germline V gene are SNHLY and FYNNEI. The CDR3 nucleotides read TGTGCCAGCAGTATGGCTAGCAAGGACAATGAGCAGTTCTTC. It is translated as CASSMASKDNEQFF.

This clone came up many times. Other DNA sequences in this sample translate to the same CDR3. This chain uses TRBV2 with TRBJ2-7; D is unresolved. V was clipped by 6 bases and J by 0 bases, with 6 bases between them. This CDR3 comprises 12 residues. From germline, CDR1 is SNHLY and CDR2 FYNNEI. The CDR3 spells CASRASSYEQYF. In nucleotides, the CDR3 is TGTGCCAGCAGGGCTAGCTCCTACGAGCAGTACTTC.

CDR3 region: CASSSGISTDTQYF. DNA for the CDR3: TGTGCCAGCTCAAGCGGGATAAGCACAGATACGCAGTATTTT. The chain combines TRBV28 with TRBJ2-3; 7 positions agree with TRBD2. This CDR3 has 14 residues. After removal of 8 bases from V and 0 bases from J, the junction contained 5 bases not matched to a gene. CDR1 and CDR2 from the germline V gene are MDHEN and SYDVKM.

The V and J genes are TRBV28 and TRBJ1-1; no reliable D call. This CDR3 has 13 residues. CDR1 is MDHEN, CDR2 SYDVKM, per germline. Trimming removed 2 bases from V and 6 bases from J, with 10 bases in between. CDR3 in amino acids: CASSLRVGAEAFF. For the CDR3, the DNA is TGTGCCAGCAGTTTAAGGGTCGGGGCTGAAGCTTTCTTT.

The V and J genes are TRBV9 and TRBJ2-1; 7 nucleotides align to TRBD2. J gave up 6 bases and V 0 bases, and 9 bases lay outside the gene matches. In germline, CDR1 is SGDLS, CDR2 YYNGEE. The CDR3 is 16 amino acids. CDR3 DNA: TGTGCCAGCAGCGTAGTCGGGGGAGGGCCCCCCAATGAGCAGTTCTTC. Its translation: CASSVVGGGPPNEQFF.

The chain uses TRBV5-6 and TRBJ1-2; 11 nucleotides agree with TRBD1. Germline values: CDR1 SGHDT, CDR2 YYEEEE. This CDR3 contains 14 residues. V lost 4 bases and J lost 6; bases outside the gene matches: 5. The CDR3 region has the DNA TGTGCCAGCAGCGCGGACAGGGGGCCGGATGGCTACACCTTC. Protein sequence: CASSADRGPDGYTF. Full variable domain (remainder filled in from reference TRBV5-6 and TRBJ1-2): DAGVTQSPTHLIKTRGQQVTLRCSPKSGHDTVSWYQQALGQGPQFIFQYYEEEERQRGNFPDRFSGHQFPNYSSELNVNALLLGDSALYLCASSADRGPDGYTFGSGTRLTVV.

The chain uses TRBV28 and TRBJ1-2; TRBD1 might be the D (5 bases). This CDR3 has 14 amino acids. V was pared by 2 bases and J by 4 bases, with 11 bases between. Germline values: CDR1 MDHEN, CDR2 SYDVKM. CDR3 sequence reads: CASSLKPGFYGYTF. The CDR3, as DNA: TGTGCCAGCAGTTTAAAGCCAGGGTTCTATGGCTACACCTTC.

In DNA form, the CDR3 reads TGTGCCAGCAGCTGGAGGACTAGCGGTACCTACGAGCAGTACTTC. Protein product: CASSWRTSGTYEQYF. V is TRBV7-2 and J is TRBJ2-7, with 10 bases fitting TRBD2. CDR3 size: 15 residues. The germline V gene has CDR1 SGHTA and CDR2 FQGNSA. J gave up 2 bases and V 4 bases, and 5 bases lay outside the gene matches.

The chain joins TRBV10-1 to TRBJ1-6; TRBD1 agrees at 8 bases. J was trimmed by 10 bases and V by 9 bases; bases with no gene match: 8. This CDR3 has 13 residues. Germline V gives CDR1 WNHNN, CDR2 SYGVQD (reference sequence). CDR3 residues: CARSGGSRSPLHF. CDR3 nucleotide sequence: TGCGCCAGGTCAGGGGGCTCTCGGTCACCCCTCCACTTT.